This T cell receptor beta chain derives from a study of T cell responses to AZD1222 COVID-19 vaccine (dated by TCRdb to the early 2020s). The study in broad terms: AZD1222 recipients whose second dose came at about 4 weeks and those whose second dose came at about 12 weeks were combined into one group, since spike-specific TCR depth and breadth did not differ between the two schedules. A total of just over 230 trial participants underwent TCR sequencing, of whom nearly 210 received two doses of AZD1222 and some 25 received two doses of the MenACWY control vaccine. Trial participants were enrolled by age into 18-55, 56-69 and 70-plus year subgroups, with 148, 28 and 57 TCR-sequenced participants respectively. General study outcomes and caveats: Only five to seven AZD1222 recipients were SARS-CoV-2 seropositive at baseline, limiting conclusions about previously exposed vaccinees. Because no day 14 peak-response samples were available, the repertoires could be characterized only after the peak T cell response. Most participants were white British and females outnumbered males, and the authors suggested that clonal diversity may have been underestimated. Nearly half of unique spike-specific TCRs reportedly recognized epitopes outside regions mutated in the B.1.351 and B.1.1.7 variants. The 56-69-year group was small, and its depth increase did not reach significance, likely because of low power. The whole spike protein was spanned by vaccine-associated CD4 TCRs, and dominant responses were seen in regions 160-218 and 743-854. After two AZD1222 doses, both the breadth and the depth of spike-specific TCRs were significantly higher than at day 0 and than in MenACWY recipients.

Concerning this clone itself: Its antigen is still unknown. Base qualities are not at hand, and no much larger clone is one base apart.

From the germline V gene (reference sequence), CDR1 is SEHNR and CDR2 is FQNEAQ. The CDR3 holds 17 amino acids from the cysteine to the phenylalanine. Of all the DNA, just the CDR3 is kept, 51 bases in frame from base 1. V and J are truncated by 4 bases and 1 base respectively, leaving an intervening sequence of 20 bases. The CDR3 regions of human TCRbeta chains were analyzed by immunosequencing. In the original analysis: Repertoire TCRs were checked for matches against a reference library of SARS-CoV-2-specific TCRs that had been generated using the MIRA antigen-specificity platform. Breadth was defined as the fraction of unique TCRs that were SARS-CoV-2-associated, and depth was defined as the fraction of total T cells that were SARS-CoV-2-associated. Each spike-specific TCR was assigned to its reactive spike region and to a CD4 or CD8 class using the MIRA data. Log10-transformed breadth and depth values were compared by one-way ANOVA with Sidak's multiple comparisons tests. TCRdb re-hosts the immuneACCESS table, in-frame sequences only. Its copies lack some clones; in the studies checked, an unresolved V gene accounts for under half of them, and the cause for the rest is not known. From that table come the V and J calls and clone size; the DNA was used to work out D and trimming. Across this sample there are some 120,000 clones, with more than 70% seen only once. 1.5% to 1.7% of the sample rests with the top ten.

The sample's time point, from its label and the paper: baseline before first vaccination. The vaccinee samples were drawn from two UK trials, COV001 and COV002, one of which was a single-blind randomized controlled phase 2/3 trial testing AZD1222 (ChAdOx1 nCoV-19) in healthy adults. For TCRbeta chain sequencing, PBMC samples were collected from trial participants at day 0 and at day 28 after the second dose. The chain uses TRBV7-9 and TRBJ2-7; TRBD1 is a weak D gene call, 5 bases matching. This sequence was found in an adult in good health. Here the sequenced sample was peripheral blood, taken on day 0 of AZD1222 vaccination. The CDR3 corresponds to CASSSPVTEQSSYEQYF. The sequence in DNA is TGTGCCAGCAGCTCTCCGGTGACAGAGCAGAGTTCCTACGAGCAGTACTTC.